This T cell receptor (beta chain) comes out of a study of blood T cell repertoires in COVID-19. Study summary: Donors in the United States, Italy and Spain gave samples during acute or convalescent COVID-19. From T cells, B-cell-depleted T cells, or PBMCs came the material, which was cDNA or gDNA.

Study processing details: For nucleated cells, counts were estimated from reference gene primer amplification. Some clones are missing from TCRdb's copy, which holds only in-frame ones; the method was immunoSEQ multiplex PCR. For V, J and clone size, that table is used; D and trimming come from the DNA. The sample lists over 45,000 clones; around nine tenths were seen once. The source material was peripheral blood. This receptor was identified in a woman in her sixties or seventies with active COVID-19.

CDR3 region: CASSWGTGSEAFF. CDR3 nucleotides: TGTGCCAGCAGTTGGGGAACAGGCTCTGAAGCTTTCTTT. This chain links TRBV12-3 or TRBV12-4 with TRBJ1-1; tentative D call: TRBD1 (5 bases). This CDR3 contains 13 residues. V gave up 4 bases and J gave up 6 bases, with 12 bases separating them.